This T cell receptor (beta chain) was captured by sequencing in a study of early T cells in non-severe SARS-CoV-2 infection. Study-wide background: Chains were not paired, and sequencing was done on bulk RNA from unsorted whole blood.

The germline V gene has CDR1 SEHNR and CDR2 FQNEAQ (reference sequence). V lost 8 bases, J lost 7 bases, and 14 bases lay in between. The CDR3 totals 12 residues. In this sample, this clonotype turned up many times. No antigen is known for it. Study-level results: The VDJdb matching leaned toward anti-spike CD8 responses and overlooked private and CD4 specificities.

TCRdb used MiXCR to reprocess the 5' RACE reads, holding one entry per CDR3 protein. The top ten clones hold about 10% of a sample with more than 20,000 distinct CDR3 sequences, 4.5% to 5.5% of them seen once. The sample consisted of whole blood. This chain joins TRBV7-9 and TRBJ1-1; D uncertain. The receptor's source is an adult who was a healthcare worker with PCR-confirmed SARS-CoV-2 infection or an uninfected control (not recorded which). CDR3 loop: CASGPRYFEAFF. CDR3 in DNA: TGTGCCAGCGGACCACGTTATTTTGAAGCTTTCTTT.